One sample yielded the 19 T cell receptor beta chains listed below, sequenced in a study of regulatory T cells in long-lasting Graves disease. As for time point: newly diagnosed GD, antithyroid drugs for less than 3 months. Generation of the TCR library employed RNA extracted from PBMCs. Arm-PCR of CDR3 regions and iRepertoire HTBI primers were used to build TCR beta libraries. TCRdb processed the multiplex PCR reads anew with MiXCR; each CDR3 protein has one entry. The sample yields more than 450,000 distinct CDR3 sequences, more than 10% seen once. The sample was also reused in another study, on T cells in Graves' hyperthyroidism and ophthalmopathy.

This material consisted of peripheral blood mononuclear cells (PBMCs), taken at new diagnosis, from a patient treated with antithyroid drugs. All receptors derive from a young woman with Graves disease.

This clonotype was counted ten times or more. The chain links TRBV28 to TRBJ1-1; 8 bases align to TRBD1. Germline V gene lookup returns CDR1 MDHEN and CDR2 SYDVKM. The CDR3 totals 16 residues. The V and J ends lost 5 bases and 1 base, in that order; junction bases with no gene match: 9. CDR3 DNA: TGTGCCAGCAGTCGACTCCAGGGGGCCAAGAACACTGAAGCTTTCTTT. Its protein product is CASSRLQGAKNTEAFF.

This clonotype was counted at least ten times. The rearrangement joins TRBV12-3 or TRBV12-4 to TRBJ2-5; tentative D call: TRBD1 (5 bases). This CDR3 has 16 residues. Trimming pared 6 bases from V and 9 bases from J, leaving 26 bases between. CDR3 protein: CASSFLPQGYFEAQYF. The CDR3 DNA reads TGTGCCAGCAGCTTTTTACCGCAGGGATATTTTGAGGCCCAGTACTTC.

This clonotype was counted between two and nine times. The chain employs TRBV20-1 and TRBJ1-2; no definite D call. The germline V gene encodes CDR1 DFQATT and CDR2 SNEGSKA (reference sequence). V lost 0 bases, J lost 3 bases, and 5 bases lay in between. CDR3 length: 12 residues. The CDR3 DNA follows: TGCAGTGCTAGAGACAGATACTATGGCTACACCTTC. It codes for CSARDRYYGYTF.

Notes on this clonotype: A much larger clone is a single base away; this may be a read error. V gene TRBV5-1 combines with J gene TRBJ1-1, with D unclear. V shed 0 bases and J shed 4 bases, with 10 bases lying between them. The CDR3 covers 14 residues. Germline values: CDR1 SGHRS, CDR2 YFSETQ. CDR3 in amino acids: CASSLGSSSTEAFF. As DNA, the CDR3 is TGCGCCAGCAGCTTGGGGTCTTCGAGCACTGAAGCTTTCTTT.

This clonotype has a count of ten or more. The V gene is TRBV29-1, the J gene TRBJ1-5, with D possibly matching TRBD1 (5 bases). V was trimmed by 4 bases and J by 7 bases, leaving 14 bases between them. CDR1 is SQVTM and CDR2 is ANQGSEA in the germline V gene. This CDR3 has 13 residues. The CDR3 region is CSVGGSTGQPQHF. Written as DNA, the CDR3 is TGCAGCGTTGGAGGGAGTACAGGACAGCCCCAGCATTTT.

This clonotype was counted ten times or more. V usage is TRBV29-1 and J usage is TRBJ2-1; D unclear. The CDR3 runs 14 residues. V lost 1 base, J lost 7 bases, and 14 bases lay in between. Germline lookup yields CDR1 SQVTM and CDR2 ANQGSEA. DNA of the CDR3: TGCAGCGTTGAAGGTTTACAAATCTATAATGAGCAGTTCTTC. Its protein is CSVEGLQIYNEQFF.

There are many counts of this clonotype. CDR3 sequence reads: CSVEASGRSTDTQYF. CDR3 DNA: TGCAGCGTTGAGGCTAGCGGGAGATCTACAGATACGCAGTATTTT. The V and J genes are TRBV29-1 and TRBJ2-3; 10 bases map to TRBD2. This CDR3 is built from 15 residues. The ends lost 3 bases at V and 3 bases at J; junction bases unmatched: 6. The germline CDR1 and CDR2 sequences are SQVTM and ANQGSEA.

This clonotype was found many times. In DNA, the CDR3 is TGTGCCAGCAGCTTGTTTATCAGGCTGAACTATGGCTACACCTTC. Translating it yields CASSLFIRLNYGYTF. The chain uses TRBV5-5 and TRBJ1-2; no definite D call. Trimming cost V 1 base and J 2 bases, with 12 bases left between them. This CDR3 spans 15 amino acids. The V gene's germline CDR1 is SGHKS and CDR2 YYEKEE (reference sequence).

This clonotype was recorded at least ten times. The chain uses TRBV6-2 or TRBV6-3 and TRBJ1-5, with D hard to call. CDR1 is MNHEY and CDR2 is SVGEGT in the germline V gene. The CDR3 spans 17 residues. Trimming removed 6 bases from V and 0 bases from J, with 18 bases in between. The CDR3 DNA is TGTGCCAGCAGCATTTACGGCAGCGAACTTAGCAATCAGCCCCAGCATTTT. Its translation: CASSIYGSELSNQPQHF.

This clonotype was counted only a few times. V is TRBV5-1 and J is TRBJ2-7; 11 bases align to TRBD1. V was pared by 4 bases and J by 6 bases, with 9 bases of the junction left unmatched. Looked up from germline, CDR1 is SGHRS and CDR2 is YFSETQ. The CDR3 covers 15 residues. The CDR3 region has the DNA TGCGCCAGCAGCCCCTATAGGGGGACAGGGGGCGAGCAGTACTTC. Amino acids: CASSPYRGTGGEQYF.

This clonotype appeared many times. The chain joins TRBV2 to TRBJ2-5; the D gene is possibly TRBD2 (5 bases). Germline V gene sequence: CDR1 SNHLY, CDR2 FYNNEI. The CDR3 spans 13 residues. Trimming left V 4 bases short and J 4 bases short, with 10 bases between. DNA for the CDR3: TGTGCCAGCAGTGCGGGGTCCCCAGAGACCCAGTACTTC. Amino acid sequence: CASSAGSPETQYF. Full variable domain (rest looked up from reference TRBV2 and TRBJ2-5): EPEVTQTPSHQVTQMGQEVILRCVPISNHLYFYWYRQILGQKVEFLVSFYNNEISEKSEIFDDQFSVERPDGSNFTLKIRSTKLEDSAMYFCASSAGSPETQYFGPGTRLLVL.

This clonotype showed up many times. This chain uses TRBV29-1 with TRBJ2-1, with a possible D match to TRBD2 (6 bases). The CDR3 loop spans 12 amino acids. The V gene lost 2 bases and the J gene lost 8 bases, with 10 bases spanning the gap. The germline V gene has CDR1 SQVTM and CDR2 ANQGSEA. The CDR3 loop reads CSVELAQDEQFF. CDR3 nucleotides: TGCAGCGTTGAACTAGCGCAGGATGAGCAGTTCTTC.

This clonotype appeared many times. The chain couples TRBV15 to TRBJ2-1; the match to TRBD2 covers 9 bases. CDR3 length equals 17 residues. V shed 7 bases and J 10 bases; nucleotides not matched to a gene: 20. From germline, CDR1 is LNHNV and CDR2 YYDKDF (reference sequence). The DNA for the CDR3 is TGTGCCACCATCCAGGGCGGGAGGGCCGTTGTTTGGAAGGAGCAGTTCTTC. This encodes CATIQGGRAVVWKEQFF.

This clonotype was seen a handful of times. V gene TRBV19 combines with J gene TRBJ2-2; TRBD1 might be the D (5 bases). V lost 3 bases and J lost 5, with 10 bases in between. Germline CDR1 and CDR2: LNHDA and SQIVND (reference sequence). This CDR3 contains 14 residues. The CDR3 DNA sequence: TGTGCCAGTAGTATCGCAGGGAATACCGGGGAGCTGTTTTTT. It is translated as CASSIAGNTGELFF.

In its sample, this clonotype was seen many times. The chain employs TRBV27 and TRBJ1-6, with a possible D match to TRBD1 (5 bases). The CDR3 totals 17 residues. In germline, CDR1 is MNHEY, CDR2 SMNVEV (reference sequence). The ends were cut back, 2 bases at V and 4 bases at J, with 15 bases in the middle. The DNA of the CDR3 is TGTGCCAGCAGTTTAGGGGCTAGGGGCGCTTATAATTCACCCCTCCACTTT. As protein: CASSLGARGAYNSPLHF.

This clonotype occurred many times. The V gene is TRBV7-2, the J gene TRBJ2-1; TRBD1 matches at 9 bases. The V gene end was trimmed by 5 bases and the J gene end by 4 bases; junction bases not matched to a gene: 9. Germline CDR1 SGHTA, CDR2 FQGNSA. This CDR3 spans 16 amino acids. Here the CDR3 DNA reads TGTGCCAGCAGCCACGGAGGGACAGGGATTTACAATGAGCAGTTCTTC. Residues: CASSHGGTGIYNEQFF.

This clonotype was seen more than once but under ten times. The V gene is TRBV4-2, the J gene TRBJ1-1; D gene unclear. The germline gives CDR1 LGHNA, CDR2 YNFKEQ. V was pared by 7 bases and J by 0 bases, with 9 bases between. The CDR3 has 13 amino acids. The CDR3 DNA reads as TGTGCCAGCAAGTCAGGACTGAACACTGAAGCTTTCTTT. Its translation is CASKSGLNTEAFF.

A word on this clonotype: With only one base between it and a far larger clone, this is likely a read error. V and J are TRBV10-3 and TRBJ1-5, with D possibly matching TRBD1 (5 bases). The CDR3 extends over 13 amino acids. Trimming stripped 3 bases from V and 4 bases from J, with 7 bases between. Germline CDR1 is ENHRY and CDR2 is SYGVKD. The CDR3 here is CAISDAGNQPQHF. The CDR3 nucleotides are TGTGCCATCAGTGATGCAGGGAATCAGCCCCAGCATTTT.

CDR3 sequence reads: CASTSLAAYNEQFF. CDR3 in DNA: TGTGCCAGTACCAGTCTAGCGGCCTACAATGAGCAGTTCTTC. The V gene is TRBV19, the J gene TRBJ2-1, with 7 bases lining up with TRBD2. The CDR3 extends over 14 amino acids. Unmatched junction bases numbered 5, after V lost 7 bases and J lost 2 bases. Per germline, CDR1 LNHDA and CDR2 SQIVND (reference sequence).